The sequence of this T cell receptor beta chain was determined in a study of blood T cell repertoires in COVID-19. TCRdb's table, derived via immunoSEQ multiplex PCR, lists solely in-frame clones and lacks some. Here the sample spans 200,000 to 250,000 clones, over 65% being singletons. The ends were cut back, 0 bases at V and 3 bases at J, with 29 bases in the middle. The CDR3 consists of 21 residues. Germline V CDR1 and CDR2: KGHSH, LQKENI. Recovered Cohort 3 donors showed two negative PCRs, clearance, or symptom resolution. The sequenced sample was PBMCs or T cells enriched from blood (not recorded which). V and J are TRBV18 and TRBJ1-2; D ambiguous. The origin of this receptor is a woman aged 60-70 years who had recovered from COVID-19. The CDR3 region has the DNA TGTGCCAGCTCACCACCGAATGGTCGATCGGCCTCTCAGGTCGGGGACTATGGCTACACCTTC. This sequence encodes CASSPPNGRSASQVGDYGYTF.